The 28 T cell receptor beta chains below all came from one sample that was sequenced in a study of blood T cells in healthy people across ages. A sample-barcoded 5' primer and a J-beta primer mix were used in a second PCR of roughly 6 to 11 cycles. TCRdb recomputed calls from the 5' RACE reads with MiXCR, one row per CDR3 protein. The sample lists approximately 810,000 distinct CDR3 sequences; approximately 35% were seen once. The sequenced sample consisted of blood. Receptors were obtained from a man aged 18-30 years in good health.

This clonotype was observed a handful of times. CDR3 sequence reads: CASSLGDSLETQYF. CDR3 DNA: TGTGCCAGCAGTTTAGGGGACAGTTTGGAGACCCAGTACTTC. V gene TRBV12-3 or TRBV12-4 combines with J gene TRBJ2-5; 7 nucleotides line up with TRBD1. J lost 5 bases, V lost 1 base, and 4 bases had no gene match. The CDR3 length is 14 residues.

The rearrangement uses TRBV7-9 and TRBJ2-1; tentative D call: TRBD1 (7 bases). The CDR3 consists of 15 residues. Trimming removed 3 bases from V and 5 bases from J, with 14 bases in between. CDR1 is SEHNR and CDR2 is FQNEAQ in the germline V gene (reference sequence). The CDR3 is CASSLEGAHNNEQFF. CDR3 nucleotides: TGTGCCAGCAGCTTGGAGGGGGCGCACAACAATGAGCAGTTCTTC.

This clonotype appeared a single time. CDR3 DNA: TGCAGTGCTAAAGCGGGGACGAGTGACGAGCAGTACTTC. Protein product: CSAKAGTSDEQYF. The chain carries TRBV20-1 and TRBJ2-4; 7 bases map to TRBD2. The J call is in doubt because the DNA end fits TRBJ2-7 better. This CDR3 is 13 amino acids long. Per germline, CDR1 DFQATT and CDR2 SNEGSKA (reference sequence).

The chain uses TRBV6-2 or TRBV6-3 and TRBJ1-1; 9 nucleotides align to TRBD1. This CDR3 is 14 amino acids long. The V gene's germline CDR1 is MNHEY and CDR2 SVGEGT. Trimming removed 7 bases from V and 1 base from J; junction bases left unmatched: 4. CDR3 residues: CASTGTGQNTEAFF. DNA of the CDR3: TGTGCCAGCACTGGGACAGGGCAGAACACTGAAGCTTTCTTT.

The rearrangement links TRBV21-1 to TRBJ2-1; the table calls TRBD1, which could not be checked here. TRBV21-1 is a known pseudogene. The CDR3 runs 19 residues. Here the CDR3 reads CASSKCGRCRDRVYNEQFF. Here the CDR3 DNA reads TGTGCCAGCAGCAAATGTGGGAGGTGCCGGGACAGGGTATACAATGAGCAGTTCTTC.

This clonotype appeared a few times. V gene TRBV19 combines with J gene TRBJ2-3; D call uncertain. CDR1 and CDR2 from the germline V gene are LNHDA and SQIVND (reference sequence). This CDR3 contains 15 residues. Deletions cut 7 bases from V and 1 base from J, with 15 bases between. The CDR3 DNA reads TGTGCCAGTAACCGAGGAAGTGGTGGCACAGATACGCAGTATTTT. Residues: CASNRGSGGTDTQYF.

The genes are TRBV6-1 and TRBJ1-5; 7 bases align to TRBD1. Trimming cost V 11 bases and J 4 bases; bases outside gene matches: 8. The germline CDR1 and CDR2 sequences are MNHNS and SASEGT. The CDR3 is made up of 13 amino acids. CDR3 in DNA: TGTGCCGCGACAGGGACAGATAATCAGCCCCAGCATTTT. Amino acid sequence: CAATGTDNQPQHF.

This clonotype was recorded a few times. This chain joins TRBV25-1 and TRBJ1-6, with a possible D match to TRBD1 (6 bases). Trimming stripped 8 bases from V and 6 bases from J, with 14 bases between. Germline-derived CDR1 and CDR2 are MGHDK and SYGVNS. The CDR3 is 14 residues long. CDR3 in DNA: TGTGCCAGCGGTATATCGGGGGCTAATTCACCCCTCCACTTT. It encodes CASGISGANSPLHF. Drawing the rest from reference TRBV25-1 and TRBJ1-6, the complete variable domain is EADIYQTPRYLVIGTGKKITLECSQTMGHDKMYWYQQDPGMELHLIHYSYGVNSTEKGDLSSESTVSRIRTEHFPLTLESARPSHTSQYLCASGISGANSPLHFGNGTRLTVT.

The chain couples TRBV20-1 to TRBJ2-1, with 11 bases matching TRBD2. Trimming cost V 0 bases and J 0 bases; bases outside gene matches: 16. CDR3 length equals 21 residues. Germline CDR1 and CDR2: DFQATT and SNEGSKA (reference sequence). This CDR3 is CSARDKGLAGGLRSSYNEQFF. The CDR3 bases are TGCAGTGCTAGAGATAAGGGTCTAGCGGGGGGCCTCCGGAGCTCCTACAATGAGCAGTTCTTC.

This clonotype was observed many times. The chain has TRBV29-1 and TRBJ1-2, with no clear D. CDR1 and CDR2 (germline): SQVTM, ANQGSEA. The CDR3 length is 15 residues. The V and J ends lost 0 bases and 4 bases respectively, with 15 bases between them. The CDR3: CSVEDLGREFYGYTF. CDR3 DNA: TGCAGCGTTGAAGATCTGGGAAGGGAATTCTATGGCTACACCTTC.

This clonotype has just a few counts. The CDR3 DNA reads as TGTGCCAGCAGCCTATCCACCGGGACAGGGATCTACCGGGGCTACACCTTC. Protein: CASSLSTGTGIYRGYTF. This sequence joins TRBV5-5 and TRBJ1-2, with 9 bases that match TRBD1. The CDR3 extends over 17 amino acids. The V gene's germline CDR1 is SGHKS and CDR2 YYEKEE (reference sequence). Trimming removed 4 bases from V and 8 bases from J; junction bases left unmatched: 18.

The chain employs TRBV25-1 and TRBJ1-5; unclear D gene. The CDR3 length is 14 residues. Trimming left V 0 bases short and J 7 bases short, with 10 bases between. CDR1 is MGHDK, CDR2 SYGVNS, per germline. CDR3 amino acids: CASSEYGDQQPQHF. The CDR3 DNA is TGTGCCAGCAGTGAATACGGTGACCAGCAGCCCCAGCATTTT. Filled out from reference TRBV25-1 and TRBJ1-5, the complete variable domain reads EADIYQTPRYLVIGTGKKITLECSQTMGHDKMYWYQQDPGMELHLIHYSYGVNSTEKGDLSSESTVSRIRTEHFPLTLESARPSHTSQYLCASSEYGDQQPQHFGDGTRLSIL.

The V call is TRBV11-1, the J call TRBJ2-1; D is possibly TRBD1 or TRBD2 (6 bases each). The J call may be mistaken, given a closer DNA end match to TRBJ2-7. This CDR3 spans 16 amino acids. CDR1 and CDR2 (germline): SGHAT, FQDESV (reference sequence). The CDR3: CASSYARGRSYNEQYF. CDR3 DNA sequence: TGTGCCAGCAGCTACGCCCGGGGGCGATCCTACAATGAGCAGTACTTC.

V usage is TRBV7-3 and J usage is TRBJ2-1; 9 bases match TRBD2. The closer fit of TRBJ2-7 to the DNA end suggests the J call may be wrong. The CDR3 sequence is 17 residues long. CDR1 SGHTA and CDR2 FQGTGA come from the germline V gene. DNA for the CDR3: TGTGCCAGCAGCTTGCGGGGGGGGCCCAGCTCCTACAATGAGCAGTACTTC. Translating it yields CASSLRGGPSSYNEQYF.

This rearrangement joins TRBV3-1 to TRBJ2-6; the D is unclear. The germline V gene has CDR1 LGHDT and CDR2 YNNKEL (reference sequence). The CDR3 totals 16 residues. V gave up 1 base and J gave up 1 base, with 8 bases separating them. Written as DNA, the CDR3 is TGTGCCAGCAGCCAAGTGCCGATTTCTGGGGCCAACGTCCTGACTTTC. It is translated as CASSQVPISGANVLTF.

The chain joins TRBV5-1 to TRBJ2-7; a possible D gene is TRBD2 (6 bases). Trimming removed 4 bases at V and 7 bases at J, with 21 bases between. There are 15 residues in the CDR3. Germline V CDR1 and CDR2: SGHRS, YFSETQ. For the CDR3, the DNA is TGCGCCAGCAGCGGTGAGGGAGTAGCGGACAATGAGCAGTACTTC. This sequence encodes CASSGEGVADNEQYF.

V and J are TRBV5-1 and TRBJ1-4; possibly TRBD1 for D (5 bases). This CDR3 has 14 residues. V was cut by 0 bases and J by 5 bases, with 8 bases left in between. From germline, CDR1 is SGHRS and CDR2 YFSETQ. CDR3 bases: TGCGCCAGCAGCTTGGGACAGAAGAATGAAAAACTGTTTTTT. As protein: CASSLGQKNEKLFF.

Details on this clonotype: This may be a read error: a much more frequent sequence differs by one nucleotide. The chain couples TRBV6-6 to TRBJ2-5; D is unclear. The tail of the sequence fits TRBJ2-1 better, so the J call may be wrong. CDR1 and CDR2 from the germline V gene are MNHNY and SVGAGI (reference sequence). This CDR3 is 15 amino acids long. CDR3 amino acids: CASSKTDSGQETQFF. Here the CDR3 DNA reads TGTGCCAGCAGCAAAACAGACTCCGGCCAAGAGACCCAGTTCTTC.

The chain couples TRBV2 to TRBJ2-2; D is ambiguous. Trimming took off 5 bases at V and 4 bases at J, with 11 bases between the two ends. The length of the CDR3 is 14 residues. In germline, CDR1 is SNHLY, CDR2 FYNNEI. The CDR3 reads CASSFTAITGELFF. The CDR3, as DNA: TGTGCCAGCAGTTTTACAGCGATCACCGGGGAGCTGTTTTTT.

The sample holds a few counts of this clonotype. The chain links TRBV10-3 to TRBJ1-1; D gene ambiguous. The ends were cut back, 4 bases at V and 0 bases at J, with 9 bases in the middle. This CDR3 has 14 residues. Germline assignment: CDR1 ENHRY and CDR2 SYGVKD. The CDR3 nucleotides read TGTGCCATCAGTGTGGACGGTTTGAACACTGAAGCTTTCTTT. It specifies CAISVDGLNTEAFF.

Concerning this clonotype itself: A much larger clone lies one base from this, so it may be a read error. The chain has TRBV9 and TRBJ2-1; no clear D gene. This CDR3 contains 11 residues. Trimming cost V 0 bases and J 8 bases, with 3 bases left between them. Germline CDR1 SGDLS, CDR2 YYNGEE. The CDR3 sequence: CASSVEYEQFF. As DNA, the CDR3 is TGTGCCAGCAGCGTAGAGTATGAGCAGTTCTTC.

The chain carries TRBV20-1 and TRBJ2-2; no clear D. The CDR3 is 11 amino acids. Looked up from germline, CDR1 is DFQATT and CDR2 is SNEGSKA (reference sequence). The ends were cut back, 7 bases at V and 6 bases at J, with 9 bases in the middle. The CDR3 sequence is CSVEYAGELFF. In DNA form, the CDR3 reads TGCAGTGTGGAATACGCCGGGGAGCTGTTTTTT.

The V call is TRBV27, the J call TRBJ1-6; D uncertain. The V and J ends lost 3 bases and 10 bases respectively, with 10 bases between them. The CDR3 is made up of 13 amino acids. In germline, CDR1 is MNHEY, CDR2 SMNVEV (reference sequence). The CDR3 region is CASSLTIWSPLHF. The CDR3 DNA is TGTGCCAGCAGTTTGACAATTTGGTCACCCCTCCACTTT.

The chain joins TRBV11-2 to TRBJ2-7; D remains ambiguous. The CDR3 is made up of 11 amino acids. Germline V gives CDR1 SGHAT, CDR2 FQNNGV. V lost 4 bases and J lost 8, with 9 bases in between. As DNA, the CDR3 is TGTGCCAGCAGCTCCTCCGAAAAGCAGTACTTC. It encodes CASSSSEKQYF.

As to this clonotype: This could be a read error, since a much larger clone is one nucleotide away. The chain has TRBV7-9 and TRBJ2-4, with D unresolved. The J call is in doubt because the DNA end fits TRBJ2-5 better. Germline CDR1 is SEHNR and CDR2 is FQNEAQ (reference sequence). The CDR3 covers 12 residues. CDR3 sequence reads: CAGSFTQETQYF. CDR3 in DNA: TGTGCCGGCAGCTTTACTCAAGAGACCCAGTACTTC.

This chain links TRBV20-1 with TRBJ2-3, with a tentative D call TRBD2 (6 bases). Trimming stripped 6 bases from V and 5 bases from J, with 18 bases between. The length of the CDR3 is 14 residues. Germline V gene lookup returns CDR1 DFQATT and CDR2 SNEGSKA (reference sequence). The CDR3, as DNA: TGCAGTGCACTGGGGGGTATTACTATAGATACGCAGTATTTT. Its protein product is CSALGGITIDTQYF.

Ten or more counts support this clonotype. The gene calls are TRBV28 and TRBJ2-1; D not certain. In germline, CDR1 is MDHEN, CDR2 SYDVKM. This CDR3 region has 12 residues. V lost 6 bases and J 5 bases, leaving 8 bases between the germline ends. Here the CDR3 reads CASSHVHNEQFF. The CDR3 coding sequence is TGTGCCAGCAGCCACGTTCACAATGAGCAGTTCTTC.

The rearrangement uses TRBV20-1 and TRBJ2-7; maybe TRBD1 (6 bases). The germline CDR1 and CDR2 sequences are DFQATT and SNEGSKA (reference sequence). V gave up 3 bases and J gave up 0 bases, with 9 bases separating them. The CDR3 length is 13 residues. The CDR3 DNA reads TGCAGTGCTAGCCTGGGACACTCCTACGAGCAGTACTTC. It yields the protein CSASLGHSYEQYF.